This entry lists 25 T cell receptor beta chains sequenced from one sample in a study of T cell repertoires in cytomegalovirus infection. One entry per CDR3 protein, called by TCRdb with MiXCR from the reads. The sample shows some 200,000 distinct CDR3 sequences, about 21% of them seen only once. Sequencing input: PBMCs. The receptors derive from a human donor in good health (CMV status not recorded). Some clones in this sample may be carry-over from other donors' samples.

Only a few counts were recorded for this clonotype. The chain uses TRBV7-9 and TRBJ2-1; D gene unclear. The CDR3 runs 14 residues. Trimming took off 0 bases at V and 6 bases at J, with 9 bases between the two ends. Germline CDR1 and CDR2: SEHNR and FQNEAQ (reference sequence). CDR3 coding DNA: TGTGCCAGCAGCTTAGCGCGGCCCATCAATGAGCAGTTCTTC. Translation: CASSLARPINEQFF.

In its sample, this clonotype was seen a few times. The rearrangement joins TRBV6-2 or TRBV6-3 to TRBJ2-1; D possibly matches TRBD1 or TRBD2 (5 bases each). Germline V lookup: CDR1 MNHEY, CDR2 SVGEGT. The length of the CDR3 is 18 residues. V lost 3 bases and J 1 base, leaving 19 bases between the germline ends. The CDR3 region has the DNA TGTGCCAGCAGTTATCCCCGGGGCGCGGGTTCGTCCTACAATGAGCAGTTCTTC. As protein: CASSYPRGAGSSYNEQFF.

The gene calls are TRBV7-9 and TRBJ1-1; D is unclear. V lost 4 bases, J lost 1 base, and 10 bases lay in between. The CDR3 is 14 amino acids. The germline CDR1 and CDR2 sequences are SEHNR and FQNEAQ (reference sequence). The CDR3 loop is CASSWTKGNTEAFF. The CDR3 bases are TGTGCCAGCAGCTGGACCAAAGGGAACACTGAAGCTTTCTTT.

This clonotype appeared many times. This chain links TRBV2 with TRBJ2-2; 8 bases match TRBD2. The CDR3 contains 15 residues. Germline V gene lookup returns CDR1 SNHLY and CDR2 FYNNEI. The V segment lost 6 bases and the J segment 0 bases; nucleotides outside the gene matches: 3. In DNA, the CDR3 is TGTGCCAGCAGGCCGGGACTAGCGAACACCGGGGAGCTGTTTTTT. Translating it yields CASRPGLANTGELFF.

This clonotype was seen repeatedly, ten times or more. The chain links TRBV12-3 or TRBV12-4 to TRBJ2-5; TRBD1 matches at 11 bases. The CDR3 length is 16 residues. V lost 5 bases and J lost 1; bases outside the gene matches: 6. CDR3 nucleotide sequence: TGTGCCAGCAGTCGAGGCGGGACAGGGGGCCAAGAGACCCAGTACTTC. Translated: CASSRGGTGGQETQYF.

This rearrangement joins TRBV6-2 or TRBV6-3 to TRBJ1-4; no clear D. The V gene lost 10 bases and the J gene lost 6 bases, with 15 bases spanning the gap. Germline V gives CDR1 MNHEY, CDR2 SVGEGT. The CDR3 totals 13 residues. The CDR3 region has the DNA TGTGCCACCGCCGGGTCCGGAGATGAAAAACTGTTTTTT. Translating it yields CATAGSGDEKLFF.

This clonotype has only a few counts. J is TRBJ1-5 and V is TRBV28; 8 positions match TRBD1. J gave up 7 bases and V 10 bases, and 18 bases lay outside the gene matches. Germline CDR1 is MDHEN and CDR2 is SYDVKM. This CDR3 contains 16 residues. In DNA, the CDR3 is TGTGCCATCTCGGGACAGGACGACGAAGGGATGCAGCCCCAGCATTTT. Translated, it gives CAISGQDDEGMQPQHF.

This clonotype appeared many times. This chain uses TRBV6-2 or TRBV6-3 with TRBJ1-3; no clear D. The V and J ends lost 0 bases and 0 bases respectively, with 9 bases between them. The CDR3 has 16 amino acids. Germline CDR1 reads MNHEY; CDR2 reads SVGEGT. The CDR3 DNA sequence: TGTGCCAGCAGTTACTCGGGATTCAGCTCTGGAAACACCATATATTTT. Its translation is CASSYSGFSSGNTIYF.

The chain carries TRBV7-9 and TRBJ2-2, with a tentative D call TRBD2 (6 bases). Germline loops: CDR1 SEHNR, CDR2 FQNEAQ (reference sequence). CDR3 size: 15 residues. Deletions cut 7 bases from V and 3 bases from J, with 15 bases between. CDR3 sequence (DNA): TGTGCCAGCATCTTCGGGGGAGTCTACACCGGGGAGCTGTTTTTT. Translation gives CASIFGGVYTGELFF. Full variable domain (remainder filled in from reference TRBV7-9 and TRBJ2-2): DTGVSQNPRHKITKRGQNVTFRCDPISEHNRLYWYRQTLGQGPEFLTYFQNEAQLEKSRLLSDRFSAERPKGSFSTLEIQRTEQGDSAMYLCASIFGGVYTGELFFGEGSRLTVL.

The V gene is TRBV4-3, the J gene TRBJ2-1; D uncertain. Germline values: CDR1 LGHNA, CDR2 YSLEER. Trimming shortened V by 1 base and J by 6 bases, and 13 bases separated the two germline ends. The CDR3 extends over 15 amino acids. The CDR3 reads CASSQGSLAINEQFF. The CDR3 nucleotides read TGCGCCAGCAGCCAAGGGTCGCTGGCTATCAATGAGCAGTTCTTC.

The gene calls are TRBV14 and TRBJ2-7, with D maybe TRBD1 (6 bases). Germline V CDR1 and CDR2: SGHDN, FVKESK. The CDR3 is 14 amino acids. The V end lost 8 bases, the J end lost 1 base, and 15 bases lay between the germline ends. The CDR3 loop reads CASSGSGASYEQYF. DNA for the CDR3: TGTGCCAGCTCCGGATCAGGGGCATCCTACGAGCAGTACTTC.

This clonotype was recorded a few times. This chain joins TRBV27 and TRBJ2-7, with D perhaps being TRBD1 or TRBD2 (6 bases each). The CDR3 has 14 residues. V lost 3 bases and J 1 base, leaving 10 bases between the germline ends. Germline V CDR1 and CDR2: MNHEY, SMNVEV (reference sequence). CDR3 nucleotide sequence: TGTGCCAGCAGTTTCTCGGGGGCTTCCTACGAGCAGTACTTC. This sequence encodes CASSFSGASYEQYF.

Note on this clonotype: This may be a read error, as it is one base from a much larger clone. V and J are TRBV11-2 and TRBJ2-1; 7 bases fit TRBD2. The CDR3 consists of 15 residues. Germline values: CDR1 SGHAT, CDR2 FQNNGV. The CDR3 region has the DNA TGTGCCTGCAGCTTAGGGCTAGCGGTAAACAATGAGCAGTTCTTC. Translating gives CACSLGLAVNNEQFF.

Many counts were recorded for this clonotype. The chain employs TRBV7-8 and TRBJ2-1, with TRBD2 matching over 14 bases. Germline values: CDR1 SGHVS, CDR2 FQNEAQ. There are 18 residues in the CDR3. After removal of 4 bases from V and 2 bases from J, the junction contained 7 bases not matched to a gene. CDR3 in DNA: TGTGCCAGCAGCTATTGGGGGACTAGCGGGAGTACCTACAATGAGCAGTTCTTC. Translated: CASSYWGTSGSTYNEQFF.

This chain connects TRBV6-1 to TRBJ2-3, with 8 bases fitting TRBD1. Unmatched junction bases numbered 9, after V lost 7 bases and J lost 3 bases. CDR1 is MNHNS, CDR2 SASEGT, per germline. The CDR3 contains 15 residues. CDR3 coding DNA: TGTGCCAGCACCCTCGCAGGGGGCTCAACAGATACGCAGTATTTT. This codes for CASTLAGGSTDTQYF.

The chain combines TRBV29-1 with TRBJ2-5; 10 bases fit TRBD2. Per the germline V gene, CDR1 is SQVTM and CDR2 is ANQGSEA. The CDR3 is made up of 15 amino acids. J lost 2 bases, V lost 5 bases, and 8 bases had no gene match. This chain's CDR3 is CSVRRTSGRQETQYF. CDR3 in DNA: TGCAGCGTTAGGAGGACTAGCGGCCGACAAGAGACCCAGTACTTC. The full variable domain, its missing parts supplied by reference TRBV29-1 and TRBJ2-5, is SAVISQKPSRDICQRGTSLTIQCQVDSQVTMMFWYRQQPGQSLTLIATANQGSEATYESGFVIDKFPISRPNLTFSTLTVSNMSPEDSSIYLCSVRRTSGRQETQYFGPGTRLLVL.

This clonotype was seen ten or more times. The chain links TRBV27 to TRBJ1-1; D possibly corresponds to TRBD1 (5 bases). Germline CDR1 reads MNHEY; CDR2 reads SMNVEV (reference sequence). CDR3 length equals 15 residues. The ends were cut back, 7 bases at V and 0 bases at J, with 15 bases in the middle. Written as DNA, the CDR3 is TGTGCCAGCACCCAGTCGGGGGTCATGAACACTGAAGCTTTCTTT. It is translated as CASTQSGVMNTEAFF.

This clonotype has only a few counts. The genes are TRBV28 and TRBJ1-5; no clear D gene. From germline, CDR1 is MDHEN and CDR2 SYDVKM. V was trimmed by 6 bases and J by 2 bases, leaving 11 bases between them. The CDR3 is made up of 14 amino acids. The CDR3 bases are TGTGCCAGCAGCTCCTCTTTAGGCAATCAGCCCCAGCATTTT. Its protein is CASSSSLGNQPQHF.

The chain recombines TRBV6-6 with TRBJ1-1, with a weak D call TRBD1 (6 bases). V lost 4 bases and J 3 bases, leaving 15 bases between the germline ends. There are 15 residues in the CDR3. CDR1 and CDR2 from the germline V gene are MNHNY and SVGAGI (reference sequence). DNA of the CDR3: TGTGCCAGCAGTTTGGCGGGGAAGGGGGACACTGAAGCTTTCTTT. It encodes CASSLAGKGDTEAFF.

J is TRBJ1-3 and V is TRBV7-6; D call uncertain. CDR1 and CDR2 (germline): SGHVS, FNYEAQ. This CDR3 has 17 residues. Deletions cut 5 bases from V and 0 bases from J, with 17 bases between. Here the CDR3 DNA reads TGTGCCAGCAGCCCTAGAGGTGACTGGGGCTCTGGAAACACCATATATTTT. It specifies CASSPRGDWGSGNTIYF.

This clonotype came up many times. V gene TRBV11-2 combines with J gene TRBJ1-4, with D possibly TRBD1 on 6 matching bases. The CDR3 length is 15 residues. Trimming took off 5 bases at V and 4 bases at J, with 14 bases between the two ends. Germline CDR1 SGHAT, CDR2 FQNNGV. The CDR3 DNA follows: TGTGCCAGCAGCCAATCAACAGGGAATAATGAAAAACTGTTTTTT. Residues: CASSQSTGNNEKLFF.

The chain couples TRBV5-1 to TRBJ1-1; tentatively, D is TRBD1 (5 bases). CDR1 is SGHRS and CDR2 is YFSETQ in the germline V gene. V was cut by 0 bases and J by 4 bases, with 13 bases left in between. This CDR3 comprises 15 residues. CDR3 coding DNA: TGCGCCAGCAGCTTGGAAGGCAGGGTTACCACTGAAGCTTTCTTT. As protein: CASSLEGRVTTEAFF.

This clonotype was counted between two and nine times. The chain carries TRBV2 and TRBJ1-1; D call uncertain. Germline V gene sequence: CDR1 SNHLY, CDR2 FYNNEI. Trimming shortened V by 4 bases and J by 8 bases, and 14 bases separated the two germline ends. The CDR3 consists of 13 residues. Written as DNA, the CDR3 is TGTGCCAGCAGTGCCCAGGCGCTCGCAGAAGCTTTCTTT. Encoded protein: CASSAQALAEAFF.

This sequence joins TRBV28 and TRBJ2-7, with D uncertain. V lost 7 bases to trimming and J lost 2 bases, with 18 bases between them. The CDR3 extends over 15 amino acids. The germline V gene has CDR1 MDHEN and CDR2 SYDVKM. CDR3 coding DNA: TGTGCCAGCAACCTAGACCACCCCAGCCCCTACGAGCAGTACTTC. This translates into CASNLDHPSPYEQYF.

Comments on this clonotype: This sequence may be a read error, since a much larger clone differs from it by one base. The chain carries TRBV5-1 and TRBJ2-7, with D possibly TRBD2 on 6 matching bases. Germline CDR1 SGHRS, CDR2 YFSETQ. This CDR3 has 15 residues. In DNA form, the CDR3 reads TGCGCCAGCAGCCCCATTAGCGTGACTTCGGGGGAGCATTACTTC. As protein: CASSPISVTSGEHYF.